Sequencing of this TCR beta chain was carried out in a study of OX40 agonist ivuxolimab in advanced cancers. Study-wide background: Earlier treatment with anti-PD-1, anti-PD-L1 or anti-CTLA-4 was permitted, and under 50% had received some.

Clones were read by immunoSEQ multiplex PCR, and TCRdb kept only the in-frame ones, dropping some. Of roughly 88,000 clones listed, 87% were seen once; the top ten hold 3.5% to 5.5%. The CDR3 totals 12 residues. Germline values: CDR1 GTSNPN, CDR2 SVGIG (reference sequence). V lost 2 bases and J lost 7, with 10 bases in between. Sampling times: baseline, cycle 4 day 1, cycle 7 day 1. This TCR was recovered from an adult with an advanced solid tumor such as melanoma, head and neck, liver or kidney cancer. Here the sequenced sample was CD4+ or CD8+ T cells sorted from blood, taken in a trial of the OX40 agonist ivuxolimab. This sequence joins TRBV30 and TRBJ2-3; D is undetermined. The CDR3 loop reads CAWSPDLYTQYF. CDR3 nucleotides: TGTGCCTGGAGTCCCGACTTGTATACGCAGTATTTT.